This T cell receptor beta chain was sequenced during a study of control samples from healthy donors and cancer patients. V shed 2 bases and J shed 5 bases, with 9 bases lying between them. Germline CDR1 is LNHDA and CDR2 is SQIVND (reference sequence). The CDR3 length is 14 residues. TCRdb keeps only in-frame clones here, not all; method: immunoSEQ multiplex PCR. The listing contains approximately 190,000 clones. The V call is TRBV19, the J call TRBJ1-4; D gene uncertain. This sequence was found in a woman aged 25 to 45 in good health. Sequences were obtained from blood. The chain's CDR3 is CASSIWGENEKLFF. CDR3 coding DNA: TGTGCCAGTAGTATATGGGGTGAGAATGAAAAACTGTTTTTT.